The 19 T cell receptor beta chains given below trace back to one sample, sequenced in a study of blood T cell repertoires in COVID-19. Produced via immunoSEQ multiplex PCR; TCRdb's table is partial and in-frame only. Among fewer than 350,000 clones, 70% to 90% were seen once, and the ten largest hold 9% to 9.5%. Material for sequencing was peripheral blood. The receptors stem from a young man with active or convalescent COVID-19.

The chain recombines TRBV19 with TRBJ1-2; tentatively, D is TRBD1 (5 bases). The V and J ends lost 9 bases and 0 bases respectively, with 8 bases between them. The CDR3 sequence is 12 residues long. The germline CDR1 and CDR2 sequences are LNHDA and SQIVND (reference sequence). The CDR3, as DNA: TGTGCCAGCCAAGGGGCTAACTATGGCTACACCTTC. It codes for CASQGANYGYTF. Based on the CDR3 plus reference TRBV19 and TRBJ1-2, the full variable domain is DGGITQSPKYLFRKEGQNVTLSCEQNLNHDAMYWYRQDPGQGLRLIYYSQIVNDFQKGDIAEGYSVSREKKESFPLTVTSAQKNPTAFYLCASQGANYGYTFGSGTRLTVV.

The chain employs TRBV7-8 and TRBJ1-1, with 7 bases fitting TRBD1. The V and J ends lost 1 base and 2 bases, in that order; junction bases with no gene match: 10. This CDR3 contains 17 residues. From germline, CDR1 is SGHVS and CDR2 FQNEAQ. The CDR3 sequence: CASSLERGLSVNTEAFF. CDR3 in DNA: TGTGCCAGCAGCTTAGAAAGGGGGCTCTCCGTCAACACTGAAGCTTTCTTT.

The gene calls are TRBV15 and TRBJ2-6, with a tentative D call TRBD2 (6 bases). CDR3 length: 16 residues. With 1 base removed from V and 2 bases from J, the gap between germline ends came to 9 bases. Per the germline V gene, CDR1 is LNHNV and CDR2 is YYDKDF (reference sequence). CDR3 nucleotides: TGTGCCACCAGCAGAGTTGGGGGGACTGGGGCCAACGTCCTGACTTTC. It is translated as CATSRVGGTGANVLTF.

The J gene is TRBJ2-3, the V gene TRBV29-1; the D gene is possibly TRBD2 (6 bases). The CDR3 is 13 amino acids. The germline V and J ends were trimmed by 3 bases and 5 bases, with 12 bases remaining between them. From germline, CDR1 is SQVTM and CDR2 ANQGSEA. The chain's CDR3 is CSVDARRGDTQYF. The DNA of the CDR3 is TGCAGCGTTGACGCACGGAGGGGAGATACGCAGTATTTT.

The chain links TRBV15 to TRBJ1-2; 7 positions match TRBD1. Per germline, CDR1 LNHNV and CDR2 YYDKDF (reference sequence). With 1 base clipped from V and 2 bases from J, the junction kept 4 bases outside the gene matches. The CDR3 has 15 residues. The CDR3 nucleotides read TGTGCCACCAGCAGAGCAGGGGGGATGAACTATGGCTACACCTTC. Its protein product is CATSRAGGMNYGYTF.

J is TRBJ1-4 and V is TRBV7-9, with no clear D. V was cut by 1 base and J by 14 bases, with 14 bases left in between. Germline CDR1 is SEHNR and CDR2 is FQNEAQ (reference sequence). The CDR3 totals 13 residues. CDR3 residues: CASSLGGRHLLFF. The CDR3 DNA reads TGTGCCAGCAGCTTAGGAGGTCGGCATCTTCTGTTTTTT. The whole variable domain, remainder taken from reference TRBV7-9 and TRBJ1-4, is DTGVSQNPRHKITKRGQNVTFRCDPISEHNRLYWYRQTLGQGPEFLTYFQNEAQLEKSRLLSDRFSAERPKGSFSTLEIQRTEQGDSAMYLCASSLGGRHLLFFGSGTQLSVL.

V usage is TRBV7-9 and J usage is TRBJ1-3, with TRBD1 matching over 7 bases. V dropped 3 bases and J dropped 4; count of bases not matched to a gene: 9. This CDR3 is built from 16 residues. From germline, CDR1 is SEHNR and CDR2 FQNEAQ (reference sequence). The CDR3 spells CASSFFLTGTGNTIYF. The DNA for the CDR3 is TGTGCCAGCAGCTTTTTTTTGACAGGGACGGGAAACACCATATATTTT. The full variable domain, rest sourced from reference TRBV7-9 and TRBJ1-3, is DTGVSQNPRHKITKRGQNVTFRCDPISEHNRLYWYRQTLGQGPEFLTYFQNEAQLEKSRLLSDRFSAERPKGSFSTLEIQRTEQGDSAMYLCASSFFLTGTGNTIYFGEGSWLTVV.

V usage is TRBV6-5 and J usage is TRBJ2-3; 8 nucleotides line up with TRBD1. CDR1 is MNHEY, CDR2 SVGAGI, per germline. The CDR3 has 15 residues. Trimming cost V 5 bases and J 0 bases; bases outside gene matches: 4. CDR3 DNA: TGTGCCAGCAGTAAGGGACAGGTTAGCACAGATACGCAGTATTTT. Its protein product is CASSKGQVSTDTQYF.

A single count supports this clone. The genes are TRBV29-1 and TRBJ1-1; D ambiguous. Germline-derived CDR1 and CDR2 are SQVTM and ANQGSEA. The CDR3 totals 11 residues. Trimming cost V 6 bases and J 4 bases, with 9 bases left between them. For the CDR3, the DNA is TGCAGCGTGCGGGGTAGCACTGAAGCTTTCTTT. The encoded protein is CSVRGSTEAFF.

This rearrangement joins TRBV5-1 to TRBJ2-7, with 9 positions matching TRBD2. This CDR3 comprises 16 residues. J gave up 7 bases and V 0 bases, and 11 bases lay outside the gene matches. Germline V gene sequence: CDR1 SGHRS, CDR2 YFSETQ. This CDR3 reads CASSLGSGGSFGEQYF. CDR3 in DNA: TGCGCCAGCAGCTTGGGGAGCGGGGGGAGCTTTGGGGAGCAGTACTTC.

The chain uses TRBV15 and TRBJ1-1, with D tentatively TRBD1 (6 bases). V was cut by 0 bases and J by 0 bases, with 8 bases left in between. CDR3 size: 15 residues. Germline assignment: CDR1 LNHNV and CDR2 YYDKDF (reference sequence). This CDR3 is CATSRDRGLNTEAFF. The CDR3 coding sequence is TGTGCCACCAGCAGAGACAGGGGATTGAACACTGAAGCTTTCTTT.

The rearrangement links TRBV27 to TRBJ2-5; 10 nucleotides match TRBD2. The germline CDR1 and CDR2 sequences are MNHEY and SMNVEV (reference sequence). Germline trimming cut 4 bases from V and 2 bases from J; bases unmatched to any gene: 1. The CDR3 is 14 amino acids. The CDR3 region is CASSYSGGQETQYF. The DNA for the CDR3 is TGTGCCAGCAGTTATAGCGGGGGGCAAGAGACCCAGTACTTC.

This chain links TRBV11-2 with TRBJ1-5, with D uncertain. The CDR3 sequence is 16 residues long. V gave up 1 base and J gave up 3 bases, with 13 bases separating them. Germline V gene sequence: CDR1 SGHAT, CDR2 FQNNGV. The CDR3 sequence: CASSLGEGRNNQPQHF. The DNA of the CDR3 is TGTGCCAGCAGCTTAGGGGAGGGCAGAAACAATCAGCCCCAGCATTTT.

This clone turned up a few times. V gene TRBV5-8 combines with J gene TRBJ1-2, with 8 bases aligning to TRBD1. The CDR3 spans 16 residues. Germline assignment: CDR1 SGHTS and CDR2 YDEGEE. J lost 2 bases, V lost 3 bases, and 9 bases had no gene match. The CDR3 spells CASSSYGTGKNYGYTF. Here the CDR3 DNA reads TGTGCCAGCAGCTCGTACGGGACAGGAAAAAACTATGGCTACACCTTC. The entire variable domain, with the rest obtained from reference TRBV5-8 and TRBJ1-2, is as follows: EAGVTQSPTHLIKTRGQQATLRCSPISGHTSVYWYQQALGLGLQFLLWYDEGEERNRGNFPPRFSGRQFPNYSSELNVNALELEDSALYLCASSSYGTGKNYGYTFGSGTRLTVV.

CDR3 nucleotide sequence: TGTGCCAGCAGCTTACGGGGGACAGGGCTTACCGGGGAGCTGTTTTTT. As protein: CASSLRGTGLTGELFF. This chain links TRBV7-2 with TRBJ2-2; TRBD1 matches at 9 bases. This CDR3 has 16 amino acids. J was trimmed by 5 bases and V by 2 bases; bases with no gene match: 6. Germline V lookup: CDR1 SGHTA, CDR2 FQGNSA.

V usage is TRBV19 and J usage is TRBJ1-2, with 9 bases matching TRBD1. CDR1 and CDR2 from the germline V gene are LNHDA and SQIVND (reference sequence). Unmatched junction bases numbered 13, after V lost 8 bases and J lost 6 bases. This CDR3 contains 15 residues. The CDR3 is CASEPFGQGSHGYTF. The CDR3 DNA reads TGTGCCAGTGAGCCCTTCGGACAGGGGAGTCATGGCTACACCTTC. Combining the CDR3 with reference TRBV19 and TRBJ1-2 gives the whole variable domain DGGITQSPKYLFRKEGQNVTLSCEQNLNHDAMYWYRQDPGQGLRLIYYSQIVNDFQKGDIAEGYSVSREKKESFPLTVTSAQKNPTAFYLCASEPFGQGSHGYTFGSGTRLTVV.

The chain joins TRBV9 to TRBJ2-1, with 7 bases identical to TRBD1. With 3 bases clipped from V and 6 bases from J, the junction kept 6 bases outside the gene matches. Germline CDR1 and CDR2: SGDLS and YYNGEE. The CDR3 runs 14 residues. The CDR3 coding sequence is TGTGCCAGCAGCGATAGGACAGGCCTCAATGAGCAGTTCTTC. Translated: CASSDRTGLNEQFF.

This clone has only one observation. The DNA for the CDR3 is TGCGCCAGCAGTCCCGGGGGGGCCTTGAATGAGCAGTTCTTC. Its translation: CASSPGGALNEQFF. V usage is TRBV10-2 and J usage is TRBJ2-1, with 8 nucleotides matching TRBD2. The V segment lost 5 bases and the J segment 7 bases; nucleotides outside the gene matches: 7. This CDR3 region has 14 residues. CDR1 WSHSY and CDR2 SAAADI come from the germline V gene.

As for this clone: Other DNA sequences in the same sample also yield this CDR3. CDR3 amino acids: CASSIGTGSYGYTF. DNA of the CDR3: TGTGCCAGTAGTATAGGAACAGGTTCCTATGGCTACACCTTC. The chain employs TRBV19 and TRBJ1-2; TRBD1 might be the D (5 bases). Trimming shortened V by 1 base and J by 4 bases, and 10 bases separated the two germline ends. There are 14 residues in the CDR3. Germline values: CDR1 LNHDA, CDR2 SQIVND (reference sequence).